These 19 T cell receptor beta chains came from one sample sequenced in a study of blood T cell repertoires in COVID-19. Repertoires were generated with immunoSEQ multiplex PCR, while TCRdb's copy carries only in-frame clones and drops some. The sample has about 250,000 clones, around nine tenths seen once. The sample was PBMCs or T cells enriched from blood (not recorded which). The receptors come from a woman younger than 35 who had recovered from COVID-19.

The rearrangement links TRBV29-1 to TRBJ2-1; 11 bases agree with TRBD2. The CDR3 extends over 15 amino acids. Germline V gene data show CDR1 as SQVTM and CDR2 as ANQGSEA. With 3 bases clipped from V and 4 bases from J, the junction kept 5 bases outside the gene matches. In nucleotides, the CDR3 is TGCAGCGTTGAGGGCCTAGCGGGAGGTTACAATGAGCAGTTCTTC. Translation: CSVEGLAGGYNEQFF.

The chain combines TRBV2 with TRBJ1-5, with 11 bases identical to TRBD1. The J segment lost 7 bases and the V segment lost 6 bases, leaving 8 bases of the junction unmatched. The CDR3 runs 15 residues. CDR1 is SNHLY, CDR2 FYNNEI, per germline. The CDR3, as DNA: TGTGCCAGCAGCTTCGGACAGGGGGCCAGGCAGCCCCAGCATTTT. Translated: CASSFGQGARQPQHF.

The genes are TRBV6-6 and TRBJ2-1, with D maybe TRBD1 (5 bases). Germline V lookup: CDR1 MNHNY, CDR2 SVGAGI (reference sequence). The CDR3 loop spans 14 amino acids. Trimming cost V 2 bases and J 0 bases, with 5 bases left between them. This CDR3 reads CASSYRGSYNEQFF. DNA for the CDR3: TGTGCCAGCAGTTACAGGGGCTCCTACAATGAGCAGTTCTTC.

This chain joins TRBV29-1 and TRBJ2-5; 7 bases fit TRBD1. CDR1 SQVTM and CDR2 ANQGSEA come from the germline V gene. The CDR3 runs to 12 residues. The trim removed 6 bases at V and 4 bases at J, leaving 5 bases unmatched. This chain's CDR3 is CSVGTALETQYF. DNA of the CDR3: TGCAGCGTCGGGACAGCACTAGAGACCCAGTACTTC.

V usage is TRBV7-3 and J usage is TRBJ1-1, with TRBD1 as a possible D gene (6 bases). V was pared by 5 bases and J by 6 bases, with 13 bases between. From germline, CDR1 is SGHTA and CDR2 FQGTGA. This CDR3 has 13 amino acids. CDR3 bases: TGTGCCAGCAGCCCAAGACAGGCCTCTGAAGCTTTCTTT. Its translation: CASSPRQASEAFF.

This chain links TRBV5-1 with TRBJ1-1; D is unclear. Germline-derived CDR1 and CDR2 are SGHRS and YFSETQ. The V end was cut by 4 bases, the J end by 0 bases, with 13 bases between. This CDR3 is 15 amino acids long. The CDR3 DNA reads as TGCGCCAGCAGCGCCAACACAGTAATGAACACTGAAGCTTTCTTT. Encoded protein: CASSANTVMNTEAFF.

The chain carries TRBV10-3 and TRBJ2-3; 7 bases fit TRBD1. Germline CDR1 reads ENHRY; CDR2 reads SYGVKD. Losses at the gene ends were 2 bases for V and 3 bases for J; bases not matched to a gene: 8. CDR3 length: 16 residues. The CDR3 here is CAISELERGQTDTQYF. The CDR3 coding sequence is TGTGCCATCAGTGAGCTCGAGAGGGGGCAGACAGATACGCAGTATTTT.

The genes are TRBV2 and TRBJ1-1; D is unresolved. Trimming took off 0 bases at V and 8 bases at J, with 4 bases between the two ends. CDR1 and CDR2 from the germline V gene are SNHLY and FYNNEI. This CDR3 comprises 11 residues. CDR3 residues: CASSEAEEAFF. CDR3 in DNA: TGTGCCAGCAGTGAAGCGGAGGAAGCTTTCTTT.

The J gene is TRBJ2-6, the V gene TRBV13; 7 nucleotides match TRBD1. Germline CDR1 is PRHDT and CDR2 is FYEKMQ (reference sequence). Trimming at V came to 8 bases and at J to 0 bases, leaving 13 bases not matched to a gene. The CDR3 totals 18 residues. CDR3 nucleotides: TGTGCCAGCCAGGGGGACGGCCCGCCACTCTCTGGGGCCAACGTCCTGACTTTC. It is translated as CASQGDGPPLSGANVLTF.

The chain combines TRBV27 with TRBJ1-6, with no clear D. Trimming pared 5 bases from V and 4 bases from J, leaving 9 bases between. This CDR3 region has 14 residues. In germline, CDR1 is MNHEY, CDR2 SMNVEV (reference sequence). Written as DNA, the CDR3 is TGTGCCAGCAGTCCGCTATCTTATAATTCACCCCTCCACTTT. Protein sequence: CASSPLSYNSPLHF.

This clone was recorded once. Its ends do not fully match the called genes, so a read error is possible. This chain links TRBV7-6 with TRBJ1-1; D is unclear. CDR1 SGHVS and CDR2 FNYEAQ come from the germline V gene. The CDR3 is 14 residues long. The CDR3 coding sequence is TGTGCCAGCAGCTCCGCTAGAGGGAACGCTGAAGCTTTCTTT. Amino acid sequence: CASSSARGNAEAFF.

This clone was seen a handful of times. The chain joins TRBV27 to TRBJ1-6; 7 nucleotides match TRBD1. The V gene's germline CDR1 is MNHEY and CDR2 SMNVEV (reference sequence). Trimming took 2 bases from V and 1 from J; bases not matched to a gene: 2. The CDR3 length is 16 residues. The CDR3 protein is CASSLKGASYNSPLHF. CDR3 DNA: TGTGCCAGCAGTTTAAAGGGGGCGTCCTATAATTCACCCCTCCACTTT.

The genes are TRBV6-5 and TRBJ1-1, with D possibly being TRBD1 (6 bases). The CDR3 has 15 amino acids. Trimming pared 6 bases from V and 6 bases from J, leaving 20 bases between. Germline loops: CDR1 MNHEY, CDR2 SVGAGI. The CDR3 is CASSRQGFPRPEAFF. The CDR3 nucleotides read TGTGCCAGCAGCCGCCAGGGGTTCCCTAGACCTGAAGCTTTCTTT.

The gene calls are TRBV4-2 and TRBJ1-5; TRBD1 might be the D (6 bases). This CDR3 is 15 amino acids long. CDR1 and CDR2 from the germline V gene are LGHNA and YNFKEQ. Trimming removed 4 bases at V and 4 bases at J, with 14 bases between. The CDR3 sequence is CASSPGQSYNQPQHF. The CDR3 bases are TGTGCCAGCAGCCCAGGACAGAGCTATAATCAGCCCCAGCATTTT.

The rearrangement uses TRBV27 and TRBJ2-7; 10 bases match TRBD2. V lost 1 base and J lost 4; bases outside the gene matches: 10. CDR1 is MNHEY, CDR2 SMNVEV, per germline (reference sequence). The CDR3 is 17 amino acids. CDR3 sequence: CASSLWALAGESYEQYF. CDR3 nucleotide sequence: TGTGCCAGCAGTTTATGGGCTCTAGCGGGAGAATCTTACGAGCAGTACTTC.

The rearrangement links TRBV27 to TRBJ2-2; D is possibly TRBD1 (5 bases). V gave up 7 bases and J gave up 2 bases, with 11 bases separating them. The CDR3 runs to 14 residues. CDR1 and CDR2 from the germline V gene are MNHEY and SMNVEV (reference sequence). In DNA, the CDR3 is TGTGCCAGCAAGGGGCGGACCAACACCGGGGAGCTGTTTTTT. This gives the protein CASKGRTNTGELFF.

The chain links TRBV6-6 to TRBJ1-1; TRBD1 aligns across 7 bases. The germline V gene has CDR1 MNHNY and CDR2 SVGAGI (reference sequence). The CDR3 is made up of 12 amino acids. J was trimmed by 6 bases and V by 4 bases; bases with no gene match: 2. CDR3: CASSFGQAEAFF. DNA of the CDR3: TGTGCCAGCAGTTTCGGACAGGCTGAAGCTTTCTTT.

As regards this clone: This CDR3 is missing its conserved last phenylalanine or tryptophan, likely due to a read error. It is unclear where the CDR3 begins or ends on the DNA, so no DNA is shown, and the CDR3 is as TCRdb lists it. The chain joins TRBV5-5 to TRBJ2-4; the table's D call, TRBD2, was not checked against the DNA. Inclusive of both ends, the CDR3 amounts to 14 amino acids. CDR1 is SGHKS, CDR2 YYEKEE, per germline (reference sequence). The CDR3 protein is CASSRTPGLAGGVL.

CDR3 residues: CASSLTGTGYNEQFF. The CDR3 DNA reads TGTGCCAGCAGCTTAACCGGGACTGGGTACAATGAGCAGTTCTTC. V gene TRBV5-4 combines with J gene TRBJ2-1; weak D call: TRBD2 (6 bases). The V end lost 2 bases, the J end lost 4 bases, and 13 bases lay between the germline ends. Germline assignment: CDR1 SGHNT and CDR2 YYREEE (reference sequence). This CDR3 has 15 residues.